Below, 5 T cell receptor beta chains from the same sample are listed, as sequenced in a study of response to subunit inactivated influenza vaccine. TCRdb independently ran MiXCR on the RT-PCR reads; one entry per CDR3 protein. The data hold approximately 520,000 distinct CDR3 sequences, with approximately 24% observed a single time. This specimen was CD4+ T cells sorted from PBMCs, taken less than 6 days after vaccination. These receptors all come from a man in his forties or fifties who received an inactivated influenza vaccine.

This clonotype was seen more than once but under ten times. The chain joins TRBV11-2 to TRBJ2-1; the match to TRBD2 covers 7 bases. V gave up 1 base and J gave up 6 bases; unmatched junction bases: 6. The CDR3 loop spans 15 amino acids. Germline CDR1 and CDR2: SGHAT and FQNNGV. The CDR3 DNA is TGTGCCAGCAGCTTAGCCCCGGCTAGCGGCAATGAGCAGTTCTTC. It yields the protein CASSLAPASGNEQFF.

In its sample, this clonotype was seen a few times. The chain links TRBV20-1 to TRBJ2-7; TRBD2 matches at 8 bases. Germline loops: CDR1 DFQATT, CDR2 SNEGSKA (reference sequence). This CDR3 contains 14 residues. The trim removed 3 bases at V and 1 base at J, leaving 5 bases unmatched. CDR3 in amino acids: CSASTSGRSYEQYF. CDR3 DNA: TGCAGTGCTAGTACCAGCGGGAGATCCTACGAGCAGTACTTC.

This clonotype was recorded at least ten times. This chain links TRBV5-4 with TRBJ2-2, with TRBD1 identical over 10 bases. Per the germline V gene, CDR1 is SGHNT and CDR2 is YYREEE (reference sequence). The CDR3 runs to 16 residues. V lost 4 bases and J lost 5; bases outside the gene matches: 8. The CDR3 DNA is TGTGCCAGCAGCAGACAGGGGGCACGAGGAACCGGGGAGCTGTTTTTT. Residues: CASSRQGARGTGELFF.

In its sample, this clonotype was seen once. The chain links TRBV12-3 or TRBV12-4 to TRBJ2-3; D is unclear. The V and J ends lost 6 bases and 6 bases respectively, with 7 bases between them. The CDR3 covers 11 residues. The CDR3 loop reads CASSQYDTQYF. The CDR3 DNA sequence: TGTGCCAGCAGCCAGTATGATACGCAGTATTTT.

This clonotype appeared a few times. The V and J genes are TRBV4-1 and TRBJ1-1; 9 bases agree with TRBD1. The V segment lost 7 bases and the J segment 0 bases; nucleotides outside the gene matches: 3. The CDR3 is made up of 14 amino acids. From germline, CDR1 is MGHRA and CDR2 YSYEKL. Here the CDR3 reads CASKGQGLNTEAFF. For the CDR3, the DNA is TGCGCCAGCAAGGGACAGGGCCTGAACACTGAAGCTTTCTTT.